Below are 3 T cell receptor beta chains sequenced from a single sample in a study of neurological immune-mediated disorders (dated by TCRdb to between 2018 and 2021). Receptor amplification or capture employed 5' RACE. Sequencer: Illumina HiSeq 2500. TCRdb reprocessed the public reads (quality trimming at Q25 with fastp, clone calling with MiXCR) and kept in-frame beta chains. Rows with one shared CDR3 protein collapse into an entry with the most common genes and DNA. The sample table contains approximately 77,000 distinct CDR3 sequences; only one count was recorded for 9.4% of them. The ten most abundant clones make up 1.5% to 2% of the sample. The material sequenced was PBMCs. The receptors were gathered from a man in his fifties in good health.

Ten or more counts support this clonotype. The chain couples TRBV12-3 or TRBV12-4 to TRBJ2-7; D ambiguous. CDR3 size: 11 residues. The V end lost 4 bases, the J end lost 5 bases, and 6 bases lay between the germline ends. The DNA for the CDR3 is TGTGCCAGCAGTTCCGTTGACGAGCAGTACTTC. Encoded protein: CASSSVDEQYF.

In this sample, this clonotype turned up many times. The chain combines TRBV20-1 with TRBJ2-5, with D possibly matching TRBD2 (6 bases). Germline CDR1 is DFQATT and CDR2 is SNEGSKA (reference sequence). The CDR3 contains 13 residues. V was clipped by 5 bases and J by 5 bases, with 15 bases between them. For the CDR3, the DNA is TGCAGTGCTCAGAGGGCGGCGGGGGAGACCCAGTACTTC. Translated, it gives CSAQRAAGETQYF.

CDR3 residues: CASRTILYGYTF. For the CDR3, the DNA is TGTGCCAGCAGAACCATCTTATATGGCTACACCTTC. The rearrangement joins TRBV6-5 to TRBJ1-2; D uncertain. The CDR3 totals 12 residues. The V end lost 6 bases, the J end lost 5 bases, and 10 bases lay between the germline ends. CDR1 MNHEY and CDR2 SVGAGI come from the germline V gene.